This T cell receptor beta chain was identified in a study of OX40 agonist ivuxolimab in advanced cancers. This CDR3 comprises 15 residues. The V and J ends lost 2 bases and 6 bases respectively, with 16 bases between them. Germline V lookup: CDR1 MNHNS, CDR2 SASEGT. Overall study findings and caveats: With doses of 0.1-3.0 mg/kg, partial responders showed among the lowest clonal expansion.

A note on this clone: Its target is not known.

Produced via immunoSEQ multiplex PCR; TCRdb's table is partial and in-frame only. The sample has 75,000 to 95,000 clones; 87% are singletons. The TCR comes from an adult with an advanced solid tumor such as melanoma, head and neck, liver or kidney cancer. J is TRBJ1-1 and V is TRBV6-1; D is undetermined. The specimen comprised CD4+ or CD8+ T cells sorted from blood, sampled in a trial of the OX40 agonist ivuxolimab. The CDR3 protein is CASSERFRRSSEAFF. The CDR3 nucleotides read TGTGCCAGCAGTGAACGGTTTAGGAGGTCCTCTGAAGCTTTCTTT.